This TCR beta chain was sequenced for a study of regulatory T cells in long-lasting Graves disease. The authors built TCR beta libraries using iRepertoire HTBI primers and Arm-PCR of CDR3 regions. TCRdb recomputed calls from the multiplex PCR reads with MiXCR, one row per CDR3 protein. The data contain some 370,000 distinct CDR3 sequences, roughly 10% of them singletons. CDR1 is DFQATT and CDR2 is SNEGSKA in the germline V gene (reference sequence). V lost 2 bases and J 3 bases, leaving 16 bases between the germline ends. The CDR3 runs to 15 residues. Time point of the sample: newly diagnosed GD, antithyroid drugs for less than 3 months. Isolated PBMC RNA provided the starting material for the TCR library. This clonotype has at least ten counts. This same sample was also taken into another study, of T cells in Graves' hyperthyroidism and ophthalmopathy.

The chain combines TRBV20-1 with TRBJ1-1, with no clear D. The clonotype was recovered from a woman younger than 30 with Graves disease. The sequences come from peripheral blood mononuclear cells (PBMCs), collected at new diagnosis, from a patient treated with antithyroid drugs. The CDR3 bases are TGCAGTGCTAGATCGAACGACTTCTGGGACACTGAAGCTTTCTTT. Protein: CSARSNDFWDTEAFF.